This T cell receptor beta chain was recovered during a study of OX40 agonist ivuxolimab in advanced cancers. Whole-study context: Partial responses were observed in three patients, of whom one had hepatocellular carcinoma and two had cutaneous melanoma. Study outcomes and limitations: Within 6 weeks, CD4+ and CD8+ blood T cells expanded clonally at 0.1 to 3.0 mg/kg. Among T cells, CD8+ cells averaged more expanded clones than CD4+ cells.

After removal of 7 bases from V and 8 bases from J, the junction contained 13 bases not matched to a gene. CDR1 GTSNPN and CDR2 SVGIG come from the germline V gene (reference sequence). The CDR3 is 13 residues long. Assay used: immunoSEQ multiplex PCR; TCRdb lists only in-frame clones, some missing. The data contain about 91,000 clones, 65% to 90% of them singletons. As for this clone: No antigen is known for it.

The V call is TRBV30, the J call TRBJ1-2, with 7 bases lining up with TRBD1. The clonotype originates from an adult with an advanced solid tumor such as melanoma, head and neck, liver or kidney cancer. The source was CD4+ or CD8+ T cells sorted from blood, collected in a trial of the OX40 agonist ivuxolimab. The CDR3 DNA sequence: TGTGCCTCGTGGGGACAGTCAGATTTGGGCTACACCTTC. Translation: CASWGQSDLGYTF.